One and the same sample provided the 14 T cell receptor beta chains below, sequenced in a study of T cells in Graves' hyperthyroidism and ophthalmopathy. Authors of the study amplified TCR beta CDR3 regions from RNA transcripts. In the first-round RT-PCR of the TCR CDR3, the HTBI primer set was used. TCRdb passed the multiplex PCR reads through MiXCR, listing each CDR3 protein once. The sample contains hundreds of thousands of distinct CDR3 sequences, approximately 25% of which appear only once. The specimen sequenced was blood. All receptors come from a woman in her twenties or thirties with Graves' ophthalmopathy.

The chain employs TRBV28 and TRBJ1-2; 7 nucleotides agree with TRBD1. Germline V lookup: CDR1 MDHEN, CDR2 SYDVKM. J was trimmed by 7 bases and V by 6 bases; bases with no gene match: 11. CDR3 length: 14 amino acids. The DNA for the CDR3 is TGTGCCAGCAGACTCTCGACAGGGTCGTTTGGCTACACCTTC. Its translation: CASRLSTGSFGYTF.

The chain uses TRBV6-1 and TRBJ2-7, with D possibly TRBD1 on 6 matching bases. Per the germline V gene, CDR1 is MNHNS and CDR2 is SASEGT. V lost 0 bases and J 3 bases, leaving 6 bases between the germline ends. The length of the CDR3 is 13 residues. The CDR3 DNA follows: TGTGCCAGCAGTGAAGCGGACAGCTACGAGCAGTACTTC. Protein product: CASSEADSYEQYF.

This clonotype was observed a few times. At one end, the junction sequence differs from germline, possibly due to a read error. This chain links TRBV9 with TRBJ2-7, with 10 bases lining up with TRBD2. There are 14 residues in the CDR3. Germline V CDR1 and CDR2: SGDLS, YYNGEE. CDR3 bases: TGTGCCAGCAGCGTAGGTGTTAGCGGGGGGCCAGTCATCTTC. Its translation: CASSVGVSGGPVIF. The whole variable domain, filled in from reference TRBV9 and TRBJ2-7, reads DSGVTQTPKHLITATGQRVTLRCSPRSGDLSVYWYQQSLDQGLQFLIQYYNGEERAKGNILERFSAQQFPDLHSELNLSSLELGDSALYFCASSVGVSGGPVIFGPGTRLTVT.

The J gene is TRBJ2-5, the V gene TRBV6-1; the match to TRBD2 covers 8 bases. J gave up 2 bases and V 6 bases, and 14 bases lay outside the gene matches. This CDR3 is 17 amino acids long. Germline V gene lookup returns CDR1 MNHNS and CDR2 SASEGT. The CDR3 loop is CASREDALAAFQETQYF. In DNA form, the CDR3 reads TGTGCCAGCAGGGAGGATGCACTAGCGGCATTTCAAGAGACCCAGTACTTC.

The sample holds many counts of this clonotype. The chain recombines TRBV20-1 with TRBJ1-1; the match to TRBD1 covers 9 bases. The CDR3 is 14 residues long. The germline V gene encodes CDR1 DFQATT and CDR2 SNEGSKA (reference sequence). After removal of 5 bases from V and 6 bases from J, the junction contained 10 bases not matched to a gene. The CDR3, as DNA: TGCAGTGCTCCGGACAGGGGAAATAGGGCTGAAGCTTTCTTT. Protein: CSAPDRGNRAEAFF.

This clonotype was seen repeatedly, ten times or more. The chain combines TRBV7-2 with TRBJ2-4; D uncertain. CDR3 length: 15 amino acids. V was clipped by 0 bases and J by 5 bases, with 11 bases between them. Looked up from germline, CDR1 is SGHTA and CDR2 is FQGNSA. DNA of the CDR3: TGTGCCAGCAGCTTAGCTCTCCAGGCACAAAACATTCAGTACTTC. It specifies CASSLALQAQNIQYF.

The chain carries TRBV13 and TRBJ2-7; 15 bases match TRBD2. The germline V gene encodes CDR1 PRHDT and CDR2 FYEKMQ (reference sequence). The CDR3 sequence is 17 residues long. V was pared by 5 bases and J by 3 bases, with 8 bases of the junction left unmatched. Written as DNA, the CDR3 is TGTGCCAGCAGCCGCCGGACTAGCGGGAGGGCCAGCTACGAGCAGTACTTC. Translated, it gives CASSRRTSGRASYEQYF.

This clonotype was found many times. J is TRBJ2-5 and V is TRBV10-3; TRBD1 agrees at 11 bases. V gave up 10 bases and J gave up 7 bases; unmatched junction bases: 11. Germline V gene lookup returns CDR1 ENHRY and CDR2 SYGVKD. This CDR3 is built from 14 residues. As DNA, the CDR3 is TGTGCCACTATGGGACAGGGGGATTCCGGGACCCAGTACTTC. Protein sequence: CATMGQGDSGTQYF.

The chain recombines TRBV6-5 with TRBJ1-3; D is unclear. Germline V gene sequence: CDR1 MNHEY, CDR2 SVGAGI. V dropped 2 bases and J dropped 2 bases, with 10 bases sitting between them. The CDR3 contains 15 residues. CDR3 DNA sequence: TGTGCCAGCAGTTACCGAGGATCCCCTGGAAACACCATATATTTT. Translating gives CASSYRGSPGNTIYF.

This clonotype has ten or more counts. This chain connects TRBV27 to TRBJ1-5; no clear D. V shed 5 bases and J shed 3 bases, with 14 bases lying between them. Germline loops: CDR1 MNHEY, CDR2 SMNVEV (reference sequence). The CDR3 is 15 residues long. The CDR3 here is CASSPIDRYNQPQHF. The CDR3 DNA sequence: TGTGCCAGCAGTCCTATTGACCGATACAATCAGCCCCAGCATTTT.

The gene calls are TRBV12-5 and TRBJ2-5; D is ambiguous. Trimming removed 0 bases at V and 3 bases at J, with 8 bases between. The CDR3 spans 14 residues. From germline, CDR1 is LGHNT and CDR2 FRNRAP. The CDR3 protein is CASGLVQRKETQYF. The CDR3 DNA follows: TGTGCTAGTGGTTTGGTACAAAGAAAAGAGACCCAGTACTTC.

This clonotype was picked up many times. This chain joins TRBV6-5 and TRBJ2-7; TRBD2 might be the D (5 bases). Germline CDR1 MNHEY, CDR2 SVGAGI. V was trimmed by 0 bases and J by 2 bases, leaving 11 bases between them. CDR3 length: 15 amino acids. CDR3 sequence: CASSYSAGIPYEQYF. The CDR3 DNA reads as TGTGCCAGCAGTTACTCTGCCGGGATCCCCTACGAGCAGTACTTC.

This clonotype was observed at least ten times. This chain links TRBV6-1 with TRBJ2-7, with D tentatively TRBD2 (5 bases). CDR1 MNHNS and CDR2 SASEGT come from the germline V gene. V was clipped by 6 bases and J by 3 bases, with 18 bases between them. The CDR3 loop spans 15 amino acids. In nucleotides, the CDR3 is TGTGCCAGCAGCAACCACCGCGGGTCCTTCTACGAGCAGTACTTC. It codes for CASSNHRGSFYEQYF.

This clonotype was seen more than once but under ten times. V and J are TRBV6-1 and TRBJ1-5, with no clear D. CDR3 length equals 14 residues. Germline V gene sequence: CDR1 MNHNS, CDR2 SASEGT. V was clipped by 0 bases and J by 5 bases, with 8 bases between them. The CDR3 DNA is TGTGCCAGCAGTGAAGCGCTGTCTCATCAGCCCCAGCATTTT. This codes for CASSEALSHQPQHF.